These T cell receptor beta chains were read from a single sample in a study of T cells in Graves' hyperthyroidism and ophthalmopathy. Using its own MiXCR run on the multiplex PCR reads, TCRdb lists one record per CDR3 protein. The sample holds about 380,000 distinct CDR3 sequences; around 13% are singletons and the top ten take around 10%. The sequenced sample was blood. The receptors derive from a woman aged 55 to 70 with Graves' hyperthyroidism. The CDR3 runs from the conserved cysteine through the conserved F or W. A D gene is named only where the DNA matches it firmly. Clone sizes are given selectively: once, few, many, or a class where the clone is expanded.

V gene	D gene	clone size	J gene	CDR3 protein	CDR3 DNA
TRBV9	TRBD2	few	TRBJ2-5	CASSPTSGSQETQYF	TGTGCCAGCAGCCCGACTAGCGGGAGCCAAGAGACCCAGTACTTC
TRBV25-1	TRBD2	few	TRBJ2-2	CASSETSGTRRAGELFF	TGTGCCAGCAGTGAGACTAGCGGGACACGCCGGGCCGGGGAGCTGTTTTTT
TRBV24-1	-	-	TRBJ2-3	CATSDLVDTQYF	TGTGCCACCAGTGATTTGGTTGATACGCAGTATTTT
TRBV19	TRBD2	few	TRBJ2-1	CASTPTSGRAGEQFF	TGTGCCAGTACCCCGACTAGCGGGAGGGCCGGTGAGCAGTTCTTC
TRBV28	-	many	TRBJ2-1	CASSFTGLQFF	TGTGCCAGCAGTTTTACGGGGTTACAGTTCTTC
TRBV20-1	-	many	TRBJ2-2	CSARDYRANTGELFF	TGCAGTGCTAGAGACTACAGGGCCAACACCGGGGAGCTGTTTTTT
TRBV30	-	many	TRBJ1-1	CATDSMVVDTEAFF	TGTGCCACTGACAGTATGGTAGTGGACACTGAAGCTTTCTTT
TRBV11-2	TRBD1	-	TRBJ1-2	CASSPGGRGAYYGYTF	TGTGCCAGCAGCCCAGGGGGGCGGGGGGCCTACTATGGCTACACCTTC
TRBV20-1	TRBD1	-	TRBJ2-3	CSGGTGGNTDTQYF	TGCAGTGGGGGGACAGGGGGTAACACAGATACGCAGTATTTT
TRBV6-1	-	-	TRBJ1-3	CASSSGFSGNTICF	TGTGCCAGCAGCTCAGGGTTCTCCGGAAACACCATATGTTTT
TRBV30	-	-	TRBJ2-1	CAWSVWGWAEQFF	TGTGCCTGGAGTGTATGGGGGTGGGCTGAGCAGTTCTTC
TRBV7-2	TRBD2	-	TRBJ2-2	CASSSTGLAGFTGELFF	TGTGCCAGCAGCTCGACTGGACTAGCGGGTTTCACCGGGGAGCTGTTTTTT
TRBV20-1	TRBD1	many	TRBJ2-1	CSASGQGDVGEQFF	TGCAGTGCGTCTGGACAGGGGGACGTAGGTGAGCAGTTCTTC
TRBV6-7	-	few	TRBJ1-4	CASSYFQDTTEKLFF	TGTGCCAGCAGTTACTTTCAGGATACTACTGAAAAACTGTTTTTT
TRBV11-2	TRBD2	-	TRBJ2-1	CASRSGLADNEQFF	TGTGCCAGCAGGTCGGGACTAGCGGACAATGAGCAGTTCTTC
TRBV10-1	-	-	TRBJ1-2	CASLFVRCVANYGYTF	TGCGCCAGCCTTTTTGTTCGGTGCGTTGCTAACTATGGCTACACCTTC
TRBV18	-	few	TRBJ1-1	CASSPRQHTEAFF	TGTGCCAGCTCACCTAGACAGCACACTGAAGCTTTCTTT
TRBV25-1	TRBD2	-	TRBJ2-3	CASSESGSGSIDTQYF	TGTGCCAGCAGTGAATCCGGCAGCGGGAGTATAGATACGCAGTATTTT
TRBV6-2/TRBV6-3	TRBD1	few	TRBJ2-3	CASSTTRTGGTDTQYF	TGTGCCAGCAGTACCACGAGGACAGGGGGCACAGATACGCAGTATTTT
TRBV5-1	TRBD1	few	TRBJ1-5	CASSLEEGAVCQPQHF	TGCGCCAGCAGCTTGGAAGAGGGGGCGGTATGTCAGCCCCAGCATTTT
TRBV7-6	-	many	TRBJ2-7	CASSQRDGYEQYF	TGTGCCAGCAGCCAGAGGGACGGCTACGAGCAGTACTTC
TRBV11-3	TRBD1	many	TRBJ1-1	CASTPGQGNTEAFF	TGTGCCAGCACCCCGGGACAGGGGAACACTGAAGCTTTCTTT
TRBV12-3/TRBV12-4	-	many	TRBJ1-5	CASSWGRGGNQPQHF	TGTGCCAGCAGTTGGGGCAGGGGTGGCAATCAGCCCCAGCATTTT
TRBV4-1	-	few	TRBJ2-1	CASSQGASGSGGKNEQFF	TGCGCCAGCAGCCAGGGAGCTTCAGGGAGTGGGGGTAAAAATGAGCAGTTCTTC
TRBV7-8	-	many	TRBJ1-3	CASSSRSTGNTIYF	TGTGCCAGCAGCTCCAGGTCCACTGGAAACACCATATATTTT
TRBV6-1	-	many	TRBJ1-4	CASRVEGATNEKLFF	TGTGCCAGCAGAGTCGAGGGCGCAACTAATGAAAAACTGTTTTTT
TRBV27	-	few	TRBJ1-6	CASSRQTPPKGNSPLHF	TGTGCCAGCAGTCGACAGACCCCCCCGAAGGGAAATTCACCCCTCCACTTT
TRBV12-3/TRBV12-4	-	many	TRBJ1-1	CASSFLGGTPEAFF	TGTGCCAGCTCGTTTCTGGGCGGGACACCTGAAGCTTTCTTT
TRBV12-3/TRBV12-4	-	many	TRBJ1-1	CASSLRAGPTEAFF	TGTGCCAGCAGCCTCCGTGCAGGTCCGACTGAAGCTTTCTTT
TRBV28	-	many	TRBJ2-7	CASSFLSIGVYEQYF	TGTGCCAGCAGTTTTCTTTCCATCGGGGTCTACGAGCAGTACTTC
TRBV14	TRBD1	-	TRBJ1-1	CASSRTGAENTEAFF	TGTGCCAGCAGTCGGACAGGGGCGGAGAACACTGAAGCTTTCTTT
TRBV10-3	TRBD1	few	TRBJ2-5	CAIRADRGEETQYF	TGTGCCATCAGAGCGGACAGGGGGGAAGAGACCCAGTACTTC
TRBV19	-	few	TRBJ2-1	CASRPGSSYNEQFF	TGTGCCAGTAGACCGGGGAGCTCCTACAATGAGCAGTTCTTC
TRBV30	TRBD2	many	TRBJ2-1	CAWNPNELAGEQFF	TGTGCCTGGAATCCGAACGAGTTAGCGGGTGAGCAGTTCTTC
TRBV7-8	TRBD1	many	TRBJ1-6	CASSLGQGASYNSPLHF	TGTGCCAGCAGCCTCGGACAGGGGGCTTCCTATAATTCACCCCTCCACTTT
TRBV18	TRBD2	-	TRBJ2-7	CASSLLAGEMNEQYF	TGTGCCAGCTCGCTTCTAGCGGGAGAAATGAACGAGCAGTACTTC
TRBV11-3	TRBD2	few	TRBJ2-5	CASSAGTSGVNQETQYF	TGTGCCAGCAGCGCCGGGACTAGCGGAGTAAACCAAGAGACCCAGTACTTC
TRBV10-3	TRBD1	-	TRBJ2-3	CAISELDRSLTDTQYF	TGTGCCATCAGTGAGCTGGACAGGTCCCTGACAGATACGCAGTATTTT
TRBV10-3	TRBD2	-	TRBJ2-1	CAISVLAQKGNNEQFF	TGTGCCATCAGTGTACTAGCGCAGAAGGGAAACAATGAGCAGTTCTTC
TRBV27	TRBD2	many	TRBJ2-3	CASSSRLAGDTDTQYF	TGTGCCAGCAGTTCGCGACTAGCGGGAGACACAGATACGCAGTATTTT
TRBV5-1	TRBD1	many	TRBJ1-2	CASSVDGQGGNYGYTF	TGCGCCAGCAGCGTGGATGGACAGGGGGGTAACTATGGCTACACCTTC
TRBV6-5	TRBD1	-	TRBJ2-1	CASSYGGRGNNEQFF	TGTGCCAGCAGTTACGGCGGCAGGGGGAACAATGAGCAGTTCTTC
TRBV30	TRBD1	many	TRBJ2-3	CAWSAGQGFTDTQYF	TGTGCCTGGAGTGCGGGACAGGGTTTCACAGATACGCAGTATTTT
TRBV7-9	TRBD2	-	TRBJ2-3	CASSLFGRGGGTDTQYF	TGTGCCAGCAGCTTATTCGGTCGGGGAGGGGGCACAGATACGCAGTATTTT
TRBV3-1	-	many	TRBJ1-5	CASSQQGWQPQHF	TGTGCCAGCAGCCAACAGGGTTGGCAGCCCCAGCATTTT
TRBV12-3/TRBV12-4	TRBD1	-	TRBJ2-2	CASSPTGIRAGELFF	TGTGCCAGCAGTCCGACAGGGATTCGGGCCGGGGAGCTGTTTTTT